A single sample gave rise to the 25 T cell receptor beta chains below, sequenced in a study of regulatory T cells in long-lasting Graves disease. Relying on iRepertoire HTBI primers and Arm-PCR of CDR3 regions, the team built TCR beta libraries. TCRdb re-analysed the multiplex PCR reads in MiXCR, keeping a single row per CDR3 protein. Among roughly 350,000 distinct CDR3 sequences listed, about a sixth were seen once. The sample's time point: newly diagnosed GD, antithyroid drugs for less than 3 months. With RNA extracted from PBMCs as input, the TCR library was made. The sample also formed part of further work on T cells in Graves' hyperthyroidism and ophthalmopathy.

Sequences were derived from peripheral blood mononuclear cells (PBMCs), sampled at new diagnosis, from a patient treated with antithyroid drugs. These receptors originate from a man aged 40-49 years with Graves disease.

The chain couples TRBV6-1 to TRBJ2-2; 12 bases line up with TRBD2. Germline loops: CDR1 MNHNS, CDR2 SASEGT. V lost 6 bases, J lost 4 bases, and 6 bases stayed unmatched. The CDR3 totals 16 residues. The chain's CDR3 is CASSTGLAGLTGELFF. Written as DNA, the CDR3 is TGTGCCAGCAGCACCGGACTAGCGGGGCTCACCGGGGAGCTGTTTTTT.

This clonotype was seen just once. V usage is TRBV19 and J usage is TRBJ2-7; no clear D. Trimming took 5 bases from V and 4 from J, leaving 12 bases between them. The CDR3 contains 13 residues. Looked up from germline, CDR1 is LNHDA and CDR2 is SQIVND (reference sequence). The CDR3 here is CASSWSAKYEQYF. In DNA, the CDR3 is TGTGCCAGTAGTTGGTCAGCTAAATACGAGCAGTACTTC. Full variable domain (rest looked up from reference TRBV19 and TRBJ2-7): DGGITQSPKYLFRKEGQNVTLSCEQNLNHDAMYWYRQDPGQGLRLIYYSQIVNDFQKGDIAEGYSVSREKKESFPLTVTSAQKNPTAFYLCASSWSAKYEQYFGPGTRLTVT.

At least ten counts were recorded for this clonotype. CDR3 region: CASKRGQETQYF. CDR3 bases: TGTGCCAGCAAGCGGGGACAAGAGACCCAGTACTTC. This chain links TRBV2 with TRBJ2-5; 7 bases agree with TRBD2. With V trimmed by 7 bases and J by 2 bases, 1 base remained unmatched. This CDR3 comprises 12 residues. Germline CDR1 and CDR2: SNHLY and FYNNEI.

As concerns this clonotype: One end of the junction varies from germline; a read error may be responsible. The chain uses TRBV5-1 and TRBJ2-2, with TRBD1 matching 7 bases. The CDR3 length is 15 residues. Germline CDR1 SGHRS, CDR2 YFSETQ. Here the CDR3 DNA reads TGCGCCAGCAGCTTCGGGACAGCGAACACCGGGGAGCTGCTTTTT. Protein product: CASSFGTANTGELLF.

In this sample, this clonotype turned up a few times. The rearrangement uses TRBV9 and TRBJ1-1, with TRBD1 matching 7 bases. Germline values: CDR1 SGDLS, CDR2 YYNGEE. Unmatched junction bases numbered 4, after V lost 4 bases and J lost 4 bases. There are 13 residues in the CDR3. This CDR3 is CASSTGQLTEAFF. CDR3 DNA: TGTGCCAGCAGCACGGGACAGCTCACTGAAGCTTTCTTT.

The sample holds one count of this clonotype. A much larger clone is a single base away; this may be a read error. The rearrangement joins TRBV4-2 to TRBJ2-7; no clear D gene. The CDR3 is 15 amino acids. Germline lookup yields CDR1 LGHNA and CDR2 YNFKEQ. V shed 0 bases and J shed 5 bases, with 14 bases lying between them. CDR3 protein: CASSQDEERANEQYF. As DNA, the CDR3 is TGTGCCAGCAGCCAAGACGAGGAAAGAGCAAACGAGCAGTACTTC.

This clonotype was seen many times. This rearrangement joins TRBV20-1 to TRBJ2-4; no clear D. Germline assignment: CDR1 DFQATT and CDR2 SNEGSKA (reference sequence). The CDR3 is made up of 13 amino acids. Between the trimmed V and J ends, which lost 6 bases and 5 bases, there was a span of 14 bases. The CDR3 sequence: CSAKGPLQNIQYF. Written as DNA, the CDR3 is TGCAGTGCCAAAGGCCCGCTCCAAAACATTCAGTACTTC.

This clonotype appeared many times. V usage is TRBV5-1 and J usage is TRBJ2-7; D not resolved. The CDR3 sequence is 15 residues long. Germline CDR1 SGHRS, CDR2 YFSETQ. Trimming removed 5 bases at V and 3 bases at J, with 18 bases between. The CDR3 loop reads CASRLDIPEIYEQYF. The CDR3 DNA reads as TGCGCCAGCAGATTAGACATCCCAGAGATCTACGAGCAGTACTTC. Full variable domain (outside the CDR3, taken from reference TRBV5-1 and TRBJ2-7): KAGVTQTPRYLIKTRGQQVTLSCSPISGHRSVSWYQQTPGQGLQFLFEYFSETQRNKGNFPGRFSGRQFSNSRSEMNVSTLELGDSALYLCASRLDIPEIYEQYFGPGTRLTVT.

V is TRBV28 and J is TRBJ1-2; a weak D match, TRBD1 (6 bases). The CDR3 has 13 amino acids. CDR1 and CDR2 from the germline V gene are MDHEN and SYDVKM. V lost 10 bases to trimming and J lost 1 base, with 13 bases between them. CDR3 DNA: TGTGCCAACATGGGGGGCCGTAACTATGGCTACACCTTC. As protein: CANMGGRNYGYTF.

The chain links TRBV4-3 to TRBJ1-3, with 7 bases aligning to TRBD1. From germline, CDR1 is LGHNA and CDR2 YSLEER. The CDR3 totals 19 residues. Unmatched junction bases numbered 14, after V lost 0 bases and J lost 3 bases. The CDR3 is CASSQDLGGLGGLGNTIYF. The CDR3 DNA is TGCGCCAGCAGCCAAGATCTAGGGGGCCTAGGGGGCCTTGGAAACACCATATATTTT.

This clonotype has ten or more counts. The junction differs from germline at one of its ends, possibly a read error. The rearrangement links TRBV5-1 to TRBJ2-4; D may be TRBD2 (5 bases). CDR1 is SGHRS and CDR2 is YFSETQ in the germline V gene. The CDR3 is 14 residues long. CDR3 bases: TGTGCCAGCAGCTCCACGGGGTTTGAAAACATTCAGTACTTC. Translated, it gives CASSSTGFENIQYF.

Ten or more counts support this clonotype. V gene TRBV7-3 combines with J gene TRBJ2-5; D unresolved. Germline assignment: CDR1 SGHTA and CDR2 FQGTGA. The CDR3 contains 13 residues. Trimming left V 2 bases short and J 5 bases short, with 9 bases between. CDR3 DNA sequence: TGTGCCAGCAGCTTAGGGCCGAGGGAGACCCAGTACTTC. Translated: CASSLGPRETQYF.

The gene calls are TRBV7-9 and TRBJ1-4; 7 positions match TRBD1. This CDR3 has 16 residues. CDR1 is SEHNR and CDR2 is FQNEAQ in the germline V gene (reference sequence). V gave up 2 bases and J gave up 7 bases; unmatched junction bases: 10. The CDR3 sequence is CASSLTTGAQSEKLFF. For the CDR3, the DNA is TGTGCCAGCAGCTTAACAACAGGGGCGCAAAGTGAAAAACTGTTTTTT.

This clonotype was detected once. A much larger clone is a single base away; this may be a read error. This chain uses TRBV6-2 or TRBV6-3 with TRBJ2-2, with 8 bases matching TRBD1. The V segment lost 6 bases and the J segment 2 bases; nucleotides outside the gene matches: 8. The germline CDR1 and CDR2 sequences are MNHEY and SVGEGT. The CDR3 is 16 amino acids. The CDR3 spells CASSPWTGRNTGELFF. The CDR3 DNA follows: TGTGCCAGCAGCCCGTGGACAGGGCGAAACACCGGGGAGCTGTTTTTT.

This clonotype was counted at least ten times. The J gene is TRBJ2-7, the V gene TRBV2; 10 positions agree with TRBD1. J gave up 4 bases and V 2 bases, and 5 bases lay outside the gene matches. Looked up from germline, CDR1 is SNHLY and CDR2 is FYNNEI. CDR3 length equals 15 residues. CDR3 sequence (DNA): TGTGCCAGCAGTGAAATTGGGACAGGGGTTTACGAGCAGTACTTC. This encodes CASSEIGTGVYEQYF. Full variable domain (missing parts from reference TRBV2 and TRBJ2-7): EPEVTQTPSHQVTQMGQEVILRCVPISNHLYFYWYRQILGQKVEFLVSFYNNEISEKSEIFDDQFSVERPDGSNFTLKIRSTKLEDSAMYFCASSEIGTGVYEQYFGPGTRLTVT.

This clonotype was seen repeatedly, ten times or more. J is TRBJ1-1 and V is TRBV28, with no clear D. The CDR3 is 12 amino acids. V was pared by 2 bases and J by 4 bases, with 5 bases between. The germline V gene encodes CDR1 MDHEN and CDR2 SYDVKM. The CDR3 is CASSLLITEAFF. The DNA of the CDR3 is TGTGCCAGCAGTTTACTAATCACTGAAGCTTTCTTT.

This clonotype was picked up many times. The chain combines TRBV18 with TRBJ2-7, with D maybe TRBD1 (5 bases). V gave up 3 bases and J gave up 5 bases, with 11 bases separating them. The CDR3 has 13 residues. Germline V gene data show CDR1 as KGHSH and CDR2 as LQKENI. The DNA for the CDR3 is TGTGCCAGCTCACCCAGGGTTGGCGACGAGCAGTACTTC. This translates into CASSPRVGDEQYF.

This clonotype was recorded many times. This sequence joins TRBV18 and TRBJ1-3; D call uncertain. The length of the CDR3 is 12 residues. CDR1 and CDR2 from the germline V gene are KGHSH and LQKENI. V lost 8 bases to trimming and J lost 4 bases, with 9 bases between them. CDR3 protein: CASSPPGNTIYF. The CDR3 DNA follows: TGTGCCAGCAGTCCCCCAGGAAACACCATATATTTT. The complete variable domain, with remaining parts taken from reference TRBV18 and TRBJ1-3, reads NAGVMQNPRHLVRRRGQEARLRCSPMKGHSHVYWYRQLPEEGLKFMVYLQKENIIDESGMPKERFSAEFPKEGPSILRIQQVVRGDSAAYFCASSPPGNTIYFGEGSWLTVV.

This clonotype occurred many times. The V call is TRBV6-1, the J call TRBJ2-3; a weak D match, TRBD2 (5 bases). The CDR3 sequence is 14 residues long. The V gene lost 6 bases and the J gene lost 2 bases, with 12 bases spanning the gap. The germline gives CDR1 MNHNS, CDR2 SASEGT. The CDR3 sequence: CASRGLQFTDTQYF. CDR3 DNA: TGTGCCAGCAGAGGACTCCAATTCACAGATACGCAGTATTTT.

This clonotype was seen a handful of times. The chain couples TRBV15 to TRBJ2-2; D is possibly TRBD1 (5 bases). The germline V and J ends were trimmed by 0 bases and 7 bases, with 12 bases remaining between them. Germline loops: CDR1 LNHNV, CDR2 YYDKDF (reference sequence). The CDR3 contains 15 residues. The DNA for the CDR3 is TGTGCCACCAGCAGAGACGCAGGGTTTGTCGGGGAGCTGTTTTTT. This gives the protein CATSRDAGFVGELFF.

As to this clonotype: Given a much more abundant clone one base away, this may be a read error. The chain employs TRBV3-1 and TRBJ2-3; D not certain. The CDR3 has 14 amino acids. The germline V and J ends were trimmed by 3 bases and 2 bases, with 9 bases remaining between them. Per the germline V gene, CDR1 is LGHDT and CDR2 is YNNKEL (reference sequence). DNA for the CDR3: TGTGCCAGCAGCCACCAGGCCCTCACAGATACGCAGTATTTT. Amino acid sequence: CASSHQALTDTQYF.

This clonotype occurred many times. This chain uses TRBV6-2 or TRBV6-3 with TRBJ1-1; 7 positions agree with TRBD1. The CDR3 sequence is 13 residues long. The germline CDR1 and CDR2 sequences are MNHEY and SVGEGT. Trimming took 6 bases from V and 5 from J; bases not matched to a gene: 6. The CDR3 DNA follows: TGTGCCAGCAGGGCGACAGGGACTACTGAAGCTTTCTTT. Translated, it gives CASRATGTTEAFF.

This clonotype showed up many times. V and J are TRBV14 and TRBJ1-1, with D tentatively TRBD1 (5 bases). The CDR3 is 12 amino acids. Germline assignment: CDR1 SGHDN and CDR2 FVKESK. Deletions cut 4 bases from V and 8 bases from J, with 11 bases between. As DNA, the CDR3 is TGTGCCAGCAGCCCCAAGACAGACGAAGCTTTCTTT. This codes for CASSPKTDEAFF.

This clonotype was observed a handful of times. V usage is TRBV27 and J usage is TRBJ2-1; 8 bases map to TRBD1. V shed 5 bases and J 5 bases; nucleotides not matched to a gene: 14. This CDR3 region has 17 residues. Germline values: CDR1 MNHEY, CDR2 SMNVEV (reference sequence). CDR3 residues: CASSPFRQGAGNNEQFF. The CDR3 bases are TGTGCCAGCAGTCCATTCCGGCAGGGGGCGGGTAACAATGAGCAGTTCTTC.

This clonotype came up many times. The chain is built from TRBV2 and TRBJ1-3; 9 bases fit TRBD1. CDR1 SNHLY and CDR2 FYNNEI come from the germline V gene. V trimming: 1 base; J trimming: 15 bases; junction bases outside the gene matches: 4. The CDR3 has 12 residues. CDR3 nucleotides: TGTGCCAGCAGTGAAGGGGACAGGGCAGGATATTTT. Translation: CASSEGDRAGYF. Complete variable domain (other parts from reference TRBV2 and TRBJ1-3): EPEVTQTPSHQVTQMGQEVILRCVPISNHLYFYWYRQILGQKVEFLVSFYNNEISEKSEIFDDQFSVERPDGSNFTLKIRSTKLEDSAMYFCASSEGDRAGYFGEGSWLTVV.